The T cell receptor beta chain under discussion was sequenced for a study of T cells in narcolepsy. On this clone itself: No antigen is known for it.

The assay was immunoSEQ multiplex PCR, and TCRdb's table has in-frame clones only and misses some. The repertoire holds approximately 25,000 clones, with 75% to 80% as singletons. Notes on the study in general: Reportedly, autoreactive clonotypes were serially detected in patients' blood but not controls'.

Per germline, CDR1 LNHDA and CDR2 SQIVND (reference sequence). The J segment lost 9 bases and the V segment lost 4 bases, leaving 9 bases of the junction unmatched. CDR3 length: 14 residues. The V and J genes are TRBV19 and TRBJ1-2; TRBD1 matches at 9 bases. This receptor was obtained from a human donor with narcolepsy. Sequenced input: CD45RA- memory CD4+ T cells from PBMCs. The CDR3 DNA reads TGTGCCAGTAGTACGTCTACAGGGGGCGAAAGCTACACCTTC. Protein: CASSTSTGGESYTF.